This T cell receptor (beta chain) was found in a study of T cells in Graves' hyperthyroidism and ophthalmopathy. Study-wide context: It was at initial diagnosis, before any treatment, that peripheral blood was collected. Study-wide results and caveats: Ophthalmopathy, which appeared later, was predicted by the model a median roughly 6.4 months before onset.

This clonotype was detected ten times or more. The antigen remains undetermined. Germline V gene sequence: CDR1 SGHTA, CDR2 FQGNSA. Trimming took 4 bases from V and 3 from J, leaving 11 bases between them. The CDR3 runs to 14 residues. Amplification yielded TCR beta CDR3 regions, with RNA transcripts as the source. First-round RT-PCR of the TCR CDR3 relied on the HTBI primer set. TCRdb re-called the multiplex PCR reads through MiXCR, storing one row per CDR3 protein. The data show about 160,000 distinct CDR3 sequences, 9.4% seen once. It was uncontrolled infection, other autoimmune disease, pregnancy or lactation that excluded patients. In making diagnoses, clinical symptoms, serum thyroxine and TRAb, thyroid ultrasound and orbital computed tomography were all used.

Sequencing used blood. The TCR was taken from a woman aged 18-29 years with Graves' hyperthyroidism that later progressed to Graves' ophthalmopathy. This chain uses TRBV7-2 with TRBJ2-3; D may be TRBD1 (5 bases). The CDR3 coding sequence is TGTGCCAGCAGCTCCAGGGTAGTAACAGATACGCAGTATTTT. Protein product: CASSSRVVTDTQYF.